The rows below give T cell receptor beta chains drawn from one sample of a study of response to subunit inactivated influenza vaccine. Each CDR3 protein gets one entry after TCRdb re-called the RT-PCR reads with MiXCR. The sample has under 850,000 distinct CDR3 sequences, approximately 17% seen once. Sequencing was performed on PBMCs from blood, taken around 5 days after vaccination. The source of these receptors is a man in his fifties who received an inactivated influenza vaccine. Each CDR3 is given without its conserved first and last residue. Each record gives: V gene, J gene, CDR3 protein.

v_gene: TRBV10-3; j_gene: TRBJ2-6; CDR3aa: AISESLISGANVLT
v_gene: TRBV12-3/TRBV12-4; j_gene: TRBJ1-6; CDR3aa: ASSLTGGTNSPLH
v_gene: TRBV11-2; j_gene: TRBJ2-5; CDR3aa: ASSPLTGSRETQY
v_gene: TRBV6-2/TRBV6-3; j_gene: TRBJ1-6; CDR3aa: ASSYGTGLPLH
v_gene: TRBV5-6; j_gene: TRBJ2-1; CDR3aa: ASSSIAGRSSYNEQF
v_gene: TRBV24-1; j_gene: TRBJ2-7; CDR3aa: ATSDSWDRLEQY
v_gene: TRBV4-1; j_gene: TRBJ2-4; CDR3aa: ASSQGMDIQY
v_gene: TRBV5-1; j_gene: TRBJ1-1; CDR3aa: ASSLQGVIEAF
v_gene: TRBV4-2; j_gene: TRBJ2-1; CDR3aa: ASSRTGAITEQF
v_gene: TRBV3-1; j_gene: TRBJ2-6; CDR3aa: ASSQDHEYSGANVLT
v_gene: TRBV10-2; j_gene: TRBJ1-1; CDR3aa: ASSGAGMAAF
v_gene: TRBV20-1; j_gene: TRBJ2-3; CDR3aa: SGLAGGLADTQY
v_gene: TRBV10-3; j_gene: TRBJ2-2; CDR3aa: AISESGTGELF
v_gene: TRBV12-3/TRBV12-4; j_gene: TRBJ1-5; CDR3aa: ASSSTAGSQPQH
v_gene: TRBV18; j_gene: TRBJ2-2; CDR3aa: ASSPPTSDTGELF
v_gene: TRBV6-5; j_gene: TRBJ2-3; CDR3aa: ASSYRRSTDTQY
v_gene: TRBV10-3; j_gene: TRBJ2-7; CDR3aa: AISVPDSYEQY
v_gene: TRBV4-3; j_gene: TRBJ2-3; CDR3aa: ASSQTRDSYTDTQY
v_gene: TRBV7-6; j_gene: TRBJ2-5; CDR3aa: ASSLGVGSSKETQY
v_gene: TRBV7-2; j_gene: TRBJ2-7; CDR3aa: ASSLASGVTYEQY
v_gene: TRBV5-6; j_gene: TRBJ2-2; CDR3aa: ASSETGRRAGELF
v_gene: TRBV20-1; j_gene: TRBJ2-1; CDR3aa: SARDTNGRLYNEQF
v_gene: TRBV3-1; j_gene: TRBJ2-5; CDR3aa: ASSQGPTGETQY
v_gene: TRBV6-2/TRBV6-3; j_gene: TRBJ2-2; CDR3aa: ASRGWYGELF
v_gene: TRBV12-3/TRBV12-4; j_gene: TRBJ2-1; CDR3aa: ASSLGWAEQF
v_gene: TRBV14; j_gene: TRBJ2-5; CDR3aa: ASSQWTGTGFETQY
v_gene: TRBV7-2; j_gene: TRBJ2-7; CDR3aa: ASSRPPTYEQY
v_gene: TRBV20-1; j_gene: TRBJ1-6; CDR3aa: SARAPSGSPLH
v_gene: TRBV5-1; j_gene: TRBJ2-1; CDR3aa: ASSLAARNLYNEQF
v_gene: TRBV7-9; j_gene: TRBJ2-3; CDR3aa: ASSSPRGADTQY
v_gene: TRBV2; j_gene: TRBJ2-3; CDR3aa: ASSGPGDTQY
v_gene: TRBV20-1; j_gene: TRBJ2-7; CDR3aa: SATPYSVESYEQY
v_gene: TRBV27; j_gene: TRBJ1-2; CDR3aa: ASSSFDRGRGYT
v_gene: TRBV3-1; j_gene: TRBJ2-3; CDR3aa: ASSPKRERTDTQY
v_gene: TRBV4-2; j_gene: TRBJ2-7; CDR3aa: ASSRDLSRTGLPYEQY
v_gene: TRBV7-2; j_gene: TRBJ2-5; CDR3aa: ASSQGVSVEGTQY
v_gene: TRBV20-1; j_gene: TRBJ2-7; CDR3aa: SARDLGEPYEQY
v_gene: TRBV24-1; j_gene: TRBJ2-1; CDR3aa: ATSNPGLEMKNEQF
v_gene: TRBV12-3/TRBV12-4; j_gene: TRBJ1-2; CDR3aa: ASSPGGNGYT
v_gene: TRBV5-1; j_gene: TRBJ2-7; CDR3aa: ASSYLTSGVSYEQY
v_gene: TRBV5-1; j_gene: TRBJ2-1; CDR3aa: ASSLGQGGGEQF